The clone carrying this T cell receptor beta chain was detected a few times. This CDR3 is 13 amino acids long. Trimming pared 1 base from V and 6 bases from J, leaving 10 bases between. In germline, CDR1 is LGHDT, CDR2 YNNKEL (reference sequence). The record originates from a study of blood T cell repertoires in COVID-19. As for the study in general: Sites in the United States, Italy and Spain provided acute and convalescent COVID-19 samples.

Methods used by the authors: Amplification of reference gene primers was used by the study to estimate nucleated cell counts. Sequencing was performed with immunoSEQ multiplex PCR; in TCRdb, only in-frame clones are kept and a portion is missing. The D gene and trimming were derived from the DNA, and the V and J assignments and clone size from that table. The top ten hold roughly 1.4% of the sample, which has approximately 410,000 clones, 86% seen once. This chain joins TRBV3-1 (or the pseudogene TRBV3-2) and TRBJ2-7, with D possibly matching TRBD1 (5 bases). This receptor was obtained from a woman between 25 and 40 years old with active or convalescent COVID-19. What was sequenced was peripheral blood. CDR3: CASSQVSGAEQYF. CDR3 DNA: TGTGCCAGCAGCCAAGTGTCTGGGGCCGAGCAGTACTTC.